These 20 T cell receptor beta chains share one sample of origin, sequenced in a study of cytomegalovirus exposure and HLA in healthy donors. Primers for the PCR totalled 60 Vbeta and 13 Jbeta. Using immunoSEQ multiplex PCR, the repertoire was profiled, and TCRdb retains in-frame clones only, with some absent. The sample has some 140,000 clones, about three quarters seen once. Material: PBMCs. All receptors come from a middle-aged woman in good health and CMV-seronegative.

The J gene is TRBJ1-5, the V gene TRBV5-8; 10 positions match TRBD1. V lost 2 bases to trimming and J lost 6 bases; unmatched junction nucleotides: 2. CDR1 SGHTS and CDR2 YDEGEE come from the germline V gene. This CDR3 contains 14 residues. CDR3 amino acids: CASSLGQGGQPQHF. As DNA, the CDR3 is TGTGCCAGCAGCTTAGGACAGGGGGGTCAGCCCCAGCATTTT.

The chain combines TRBV6-6 with TRBJ2-1; 7 nucleotides match TRBD2. The CDR3 totals 14 residues. Looked up from germline, CDR1 is MNHNY and CDR2 is SVGAGI (reference sequence). After removal of 3 bases from V and 8 bases from J, the junction contained 7 bases not matched to a gene. CDR3 residues: CASSYSGTIDEQFF. CDR3 nucleotides: TGTGCCAGCAGTTATTCCGGGACTATTGATGAGCAGTTCTTC.

This chain links TRBV18 with TRBJ2-5, with D perhaps TRBD2 (7 bases). The V gene's germline CDR1 is KGHSH and CDR2 LQKENI. V lost 1 base and J lost 1, with 13 bases in between. The CDR3 extends over 16 amino acids. As DNA, the CDR3 is TGTGCCAGCTCACCACGGCGCGGGGGCCCCCAAGAGACCCAGTACTTC. As protein: CASSPRRGGPQETQYF.

The chain has TRBV6-5 and TRBJ1-6; TRBD1 matches 7 bases. Germline assignment: CDR1 MNHEY and CDR2 SVGAGI. The ends lost 6 bases at V and 8 bases at J; junction bases unmatched: 7. This CDR3 comprises 14 residues. The CDR3 bases are TGTGCCAGCAGAGTTCAGGGGGTCGATTCACCCCTCCACTTT. Its protein is CASRVQGVDSPLHF.

This chain links TRBV6-5 with TRBJ2-2, with a weak D call TRBD2 (6 bases). This CDR3 is built from 13 residues. The germline gives CDR1 MNHEY, CDR2 SVGAGI. V was shortened by 6 bases and J by 5 bases, with 10 bases between the two germline ends. The chain's CDR3 is CASRPSETGELFF. Here the CDR3 DNA reads TGTGCCAGCAGACCTAGCGAAACCGGGGAGCTGTTTTTT.

The chain couples TRBV13 to TRBJ2-1; D might be TRBD2 (5 bases). The CDR3 covers 16 residues. CDR1 is PRHDT, CDR2 FYEKMQ, per germline (reference sequence). V was clipped by 3 bases and J by 2 bases, with 14 bases between them. The CDR3 DNA sequence: TGTGCCAGCAGCTTGGAAGCCGGGGTCCCCTACAATGAGCAGTTCTTC. Amino acids: CASSLEAGVPYNEQFF.

This rearrangement joins TRBV21-1 to TRBJ2-7; the table assigns TRBD1, which was not confirmed against the DNA. TRBV21-1 is termed a pseudogene. CDR3 size: 16 residues. The CDR3 DNA reads as TGTGCCAGCAGCAATTCACCGGGACAGGGAGCCTACGAGCAGTACGTC. The encoded protein is CASSNSPGQGAYEQYV.

This sequence joins TRBV7-2 and TRBJ1-1; TRBD1 is a possible D gene (5 bases). Germline CDR1 SGHTA, CDR2 FQGNSA. V shed 3 bases and J shed 1 base, with 12 bases lying between them. The CDR3 runs 15 residues. CDR3 DNA sequence: TGTGCCAGCAGCTTTGCAGGACACAGGAACACTGAAGCTTTCTTT. This gives the protein CASSFAGHRNTEAFF.

This chain joins TRBV2 and TRBJ2-7; 7 bases are shared with TRBD2. Germline V CDR1 and CDR2: SNHLY, FYNNEI. V was clipped by 9 bases and J by 3 bases; unmatched bases: 8. The CDR3 has 13 amino acids. The CDR3 bases are TGTGCCAGACGGCGGGGGTTTGACTACGAGCAGTACGTC. It specifies CARRRGFDYEQYV.

This chain joins TRBV6-1 and TRBJ2-3, with 8 bases identical to TRBD1. The CDR3 sequence is 14 residues long. Trimming at V came to 6 bases and at J to 1 base, leaving 3 bases not matched to a gene. In germline, CDR1 is MNHNS, CDR2 SASEGT. CDR3 in amino acids: CASRKTGGTDTQYF. The CDR3 DNA is TGTGCCAGCAGGAAGACAGGGGGCACAGATACGCAGTATTTT.

This clone was observed a single time. This sequence joins TRBV5-1 and TRBJ1-2; 7 bases map to TRBD1. Germline V gene data show CDR1 as SGHRS and CDR2 as YFSETQ. The junction had 3 bases not matched to a gene; V was cut back by 4 bases and J by 3 bases. CDR3 length: 13 amino acids. CDR3 coding DNA: TGCGCCAGCAGCCGAGGACAGGACTATGGCTACACCTTC. Amino acid sequence: CASSRGQDYGYTF. Using reference TRBV5-1 and TRBJ1-2 for the parts outside the CDR3, the full variable domain is KAGVTQTPRYLIKTRGQQVTLSCSPISGHRSVSWYQQTPGQGLQFLFEYFSETQRNKGNFPGRFSGRQFSNSRSEMNVSTLELGDSALYLCASSRGQDYGYTFGSGTRLTVV.

This chain uses TRBV10-3 with TRBJ1-5; 12 bases align to TRBD1. Per germline, CDR1 ENHRY and CDR2 SYGVKD. V was pared by 0 bases and J by 5 bases, with 8 bases of the junction left unmatched. This CDR3 comprises 18 residues. CDR3: CAISESGEGQGAYQPQHF. In DNA, the CDR3 is TGTGCCATCAGTGAGTCAGGCGAGGGACAGGGGGCCTATCAGCCCCAGCATTTT.

The chain combines TRBV9 with TRBJ2-1; no firm D call. CDR3 size: 12 residues. Germline CDR1 is SGDLS and CDR2 is YYNGEE. Trimming cost V 3 bases and J 4 bases, with 5 bases left between them. The CDR3 sequence is CASSASYNEQFF. The CDR3 bases are TGTGCCAGCAGCGCTTCGTACAATGAGCAGTTCTTC.

The gene calls are TRBV5-4 and TRBJ2-2; 7 bases fit TRBD1. J lost 4 bases, V lost 0 bases, and 6 bases had no gene match. Looked up from germline, CDR1 is SGHNT and CDR2 is YYREEE (reference sequence). The CDR3 is 16 residues long. CDR3 protein: CASSLGGQYFTGELFF. In DNA, the CDR3 is TGTGCCAGCAGCTTGGGGGGACAGTACTTCACCGGGGAGCTGTTTTTT.

The chain employs TRBV5-1 and TRBJ2-7; maybe TRBD1 (6 bases). This CDR3 has 14 amino acids. The germline gives CDR1 SGHRS, CDR2 YFSETQ. V was shortened by 1 base and J by 6 bases, with 14 bases between the two germline ends. The CDR3 reads CASSLYPGVGEQYV. The CDR3 coding sequence is TGCGCCAGCAGCTTGTATCCAGGGGTAGGCGAGCAGTACGTC.

The gene calls are TRBV7-9 and TRBJ2-2; no definite D call. V was pared by 5 bases and J by 1 base, with 5 bases between. Germline V CDR1 and CDR2: SEHNR, FQNEAQ (reference sequence). The CDR3 contains 13 residues. The CDR3 bases are TGTGCCAGCAGCCCCATGAACACCGGGGAGCTGTTTTTT. As protein: CASSPMNTGELFF.

The rearrangement joins TRBV9 to TRBJ1-2; TRBD1 aligns across 12 bases. Trimming at V came to 3 bases and at J to 0 bases, leaving 12 bases not matched to a gene. The CDR3 runs 19 residues. The V gene's germline CDR1 is SGDLS and CDR2 YYNGEE. The CDR3 loop is CASSGHGTGGQNTNYGYTF. The CDR3 DNA follows: TGTGCCAGCAGCGGACACGGGACAGGGGGCCAGAACACTAACTATGGCTACACCTTC. Using reference TRBV9 and TRBJ1-2 for the parts outside the CDR3, the full variable domain is DSGVTQTPKHLITATGQRVTLRCSPRSGDLSVYWYQQSLDQGLQFLIQYYNGEERAKGNILERFSAQQFPDLHSELNLSSLELGDSALYFCASSGHGTGGQNTNYGYTFGSGTRLTVV.

The gene calls are TRBV23-1 and TRBJ1-1, with 10 bases matching TRBD1. TRBV23-1 is labeled an ORF, and its function is uncertain. The CDR3 has 17 residues. With V trimmed by 2 bases and J by 10 bases, 16 bases remained unmatched. CDR3 sequence: CASSQALTRTGGPPAFF. CDR3 nucleotide sequence: TGCGCCAGCAGTCAAGCTCTTACCCGGACAGGGGGGCCTCCAGCTTTCTTT.

V is TRBV4-3 and J is TRBJ2-4; D is possibly TRBD1 (5 bases). V lost 2 bases to trimming and J lost 8 bases, with 16 bases between them. Germline V gene data show CDR1 as LGHNA and CDR2 as YSLEER. CDR3 length: 15 amino acids. CDR3 sequence (DNA): TGCGCCAGCAGCCAACAGGGTCCCTCGGATTACATTCAGTACTTC. It translates to CASSQQGPSDYIQYF.

This chain links TRBV19 with TRBJ1-1, with a weak D call TRBD1 (6 bases). Trimming stripped 6 bases from V and 7 bases from J, with 27 bases between. This CDR3 is built from 17 residues. CDR1 LNHDA and CDR2 SQIVND come from the germline V gene (reference sequence). Written as DNA, the CDR3 is TGTGCCAGTAGGGCGGATTCAGGGGAAATTCTCCACAGTGAAGCTTTCTTT. As protein: CASRADSGEILHSEAFF.